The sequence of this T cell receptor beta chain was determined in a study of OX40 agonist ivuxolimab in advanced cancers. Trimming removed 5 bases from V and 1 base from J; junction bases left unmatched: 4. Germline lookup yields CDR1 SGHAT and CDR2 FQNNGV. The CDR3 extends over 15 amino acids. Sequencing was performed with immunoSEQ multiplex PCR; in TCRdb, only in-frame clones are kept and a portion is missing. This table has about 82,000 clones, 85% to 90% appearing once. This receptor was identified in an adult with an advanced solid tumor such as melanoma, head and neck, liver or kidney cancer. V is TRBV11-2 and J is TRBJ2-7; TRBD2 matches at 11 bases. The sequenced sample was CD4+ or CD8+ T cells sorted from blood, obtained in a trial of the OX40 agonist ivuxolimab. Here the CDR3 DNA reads TGTGCCAGCAGCACCACTAGCGGGAGTTCCTACGAGCAGTACTTC. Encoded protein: CASSTTSGSSYEQYF.